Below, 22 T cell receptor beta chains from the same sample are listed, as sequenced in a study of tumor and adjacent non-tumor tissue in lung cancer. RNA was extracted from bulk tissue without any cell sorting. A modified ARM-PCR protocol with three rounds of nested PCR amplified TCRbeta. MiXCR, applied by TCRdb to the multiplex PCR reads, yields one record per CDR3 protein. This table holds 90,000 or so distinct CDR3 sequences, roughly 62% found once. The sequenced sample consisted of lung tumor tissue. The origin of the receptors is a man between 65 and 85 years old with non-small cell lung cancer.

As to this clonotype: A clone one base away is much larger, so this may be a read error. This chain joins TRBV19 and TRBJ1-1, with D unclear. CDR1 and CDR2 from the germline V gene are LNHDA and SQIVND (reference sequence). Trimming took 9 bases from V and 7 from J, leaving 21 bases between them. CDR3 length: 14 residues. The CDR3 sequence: CASRWGGFGIEAFF. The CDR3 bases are TGTGCCAGCCGGTGGGGTGGCTTCGGCATTGAAGCTTTCTTT.

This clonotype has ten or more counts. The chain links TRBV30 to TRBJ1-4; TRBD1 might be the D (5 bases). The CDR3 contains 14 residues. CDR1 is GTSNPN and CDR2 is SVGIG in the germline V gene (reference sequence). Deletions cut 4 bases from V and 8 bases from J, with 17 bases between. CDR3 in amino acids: CAWTLDSVREKLFF. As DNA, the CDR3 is TGTGCCTGGACCCTAGACAGTGTTCGCGAAAAACTGTTTTTT.

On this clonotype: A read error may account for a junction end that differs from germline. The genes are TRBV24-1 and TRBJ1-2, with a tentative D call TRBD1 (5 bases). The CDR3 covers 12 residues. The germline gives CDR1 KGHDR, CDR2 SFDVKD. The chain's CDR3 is CATSDQARAYIF. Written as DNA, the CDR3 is TGTGCCACCAGTGATCAGGCCAGGGCCTACATCTTT.

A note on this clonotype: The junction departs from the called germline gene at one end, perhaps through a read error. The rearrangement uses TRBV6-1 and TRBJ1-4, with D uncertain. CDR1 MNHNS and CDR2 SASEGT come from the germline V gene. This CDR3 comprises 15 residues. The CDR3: CASSEVVLPNEELFF. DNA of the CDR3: TGTGCCAGCAGCGAAGTCGTCTTACCAAATGAAGAACTGTTTTTT.

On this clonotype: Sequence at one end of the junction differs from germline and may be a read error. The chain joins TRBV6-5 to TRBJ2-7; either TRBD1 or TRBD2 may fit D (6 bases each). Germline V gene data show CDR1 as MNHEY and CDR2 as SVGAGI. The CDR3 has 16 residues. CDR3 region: CASSGDGGFSSYEQYF. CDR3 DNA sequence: TGTGCCAGCAGCGGGGACGGGGGCTTTAGCTCCTACGAGCAATACTTC.

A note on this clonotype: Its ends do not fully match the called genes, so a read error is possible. For the CDR3, the DNA is TGTACCAGCTCGGCGGGACAGGGTTCCTATGGCTACACCTTC. Amino acid sequence: CTSSAGQGSYGYTF. The genes are TRBV18 and TRBJ1-2; 9 bases fit TRBD1. Germline-derived CDR1 and CDR2 are KGHSH and LQKENI. The CDR3 is 14 amino acids.

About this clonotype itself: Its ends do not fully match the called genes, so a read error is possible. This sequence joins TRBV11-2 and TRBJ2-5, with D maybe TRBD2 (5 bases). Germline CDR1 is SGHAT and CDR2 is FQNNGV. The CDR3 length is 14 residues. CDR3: CASSKAVGERTQHF. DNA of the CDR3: TGTGCCAGCAGCAAAGCAGTGGGAGAGAGGACCCAGCACTTC.

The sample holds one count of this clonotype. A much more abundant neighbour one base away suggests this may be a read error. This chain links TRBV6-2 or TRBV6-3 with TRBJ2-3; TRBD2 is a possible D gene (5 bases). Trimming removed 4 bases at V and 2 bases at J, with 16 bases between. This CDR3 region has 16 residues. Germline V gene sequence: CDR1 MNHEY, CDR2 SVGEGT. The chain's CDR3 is CASSCGRSTTTDTQYF. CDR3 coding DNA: TGTGCCAGCAGTTGCGGGCGATCAACGACCACAGATACGCAGTATTTT.

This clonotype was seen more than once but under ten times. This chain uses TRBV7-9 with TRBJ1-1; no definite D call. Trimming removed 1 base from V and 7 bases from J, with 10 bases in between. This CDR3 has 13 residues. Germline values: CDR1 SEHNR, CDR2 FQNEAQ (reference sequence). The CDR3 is CASSLVDRDEAFF. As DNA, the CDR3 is TGTGCCAGCAGCTTAGTGGACCGGGATGAAGCTTTCTTT.

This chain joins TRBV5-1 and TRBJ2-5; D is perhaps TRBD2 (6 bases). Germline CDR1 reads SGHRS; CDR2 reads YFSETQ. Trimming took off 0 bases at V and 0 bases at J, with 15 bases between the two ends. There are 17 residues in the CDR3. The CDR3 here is CASSLEGSSVYQETQYF. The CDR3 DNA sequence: TGCGCCAGCAGCTTGGAGGGCTCTAGCGTATACCAAGAGACCCAGTACTTC.

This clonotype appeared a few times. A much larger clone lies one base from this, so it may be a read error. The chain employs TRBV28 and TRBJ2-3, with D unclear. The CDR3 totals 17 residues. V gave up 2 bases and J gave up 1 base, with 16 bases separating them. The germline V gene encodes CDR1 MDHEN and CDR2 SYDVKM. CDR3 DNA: TGTGCCAGCAGTTTACTAGTGGGCCCCCGGGGCACAGATACGCAGTATTTT. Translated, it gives CASSLLVGPRGTDTQYF. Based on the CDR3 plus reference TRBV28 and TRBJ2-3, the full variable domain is DVKVTQSSRYLVKRTGEKVFLECVQDMDHENMFWYRQDPGLGLRLIYFSYDVKMKEKGDIPEGYSVSREKKERFSLILESASTNQTSMYLCASSLLVGPRGTDTQYFGPGTRLTVL.

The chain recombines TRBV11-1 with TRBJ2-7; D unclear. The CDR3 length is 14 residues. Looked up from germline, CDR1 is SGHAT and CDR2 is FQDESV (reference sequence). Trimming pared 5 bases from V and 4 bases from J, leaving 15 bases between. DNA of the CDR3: TGTGCCAGCAGCCCCCCGACTCCCGCATACGAGCAGTACTTC. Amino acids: CASSPPTPAYEQYF.

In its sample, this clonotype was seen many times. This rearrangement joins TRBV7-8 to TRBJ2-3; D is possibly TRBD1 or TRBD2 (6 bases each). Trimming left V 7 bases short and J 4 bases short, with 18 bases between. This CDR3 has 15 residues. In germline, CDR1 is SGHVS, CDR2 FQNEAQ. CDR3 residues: CASTRRAGDSDTQYF. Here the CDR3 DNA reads TGTGCCAGCACCCGGAGGGCAGGGGATTCAGATACGCAGTATTTT.

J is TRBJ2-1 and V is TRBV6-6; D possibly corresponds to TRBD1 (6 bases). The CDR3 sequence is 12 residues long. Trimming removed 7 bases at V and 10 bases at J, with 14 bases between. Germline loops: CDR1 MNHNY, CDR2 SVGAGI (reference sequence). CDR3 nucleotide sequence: TGTGCCAGCAACCAGTGGGGGCGAGAGCAGTTCTTC. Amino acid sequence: CASNQWGREQFF.

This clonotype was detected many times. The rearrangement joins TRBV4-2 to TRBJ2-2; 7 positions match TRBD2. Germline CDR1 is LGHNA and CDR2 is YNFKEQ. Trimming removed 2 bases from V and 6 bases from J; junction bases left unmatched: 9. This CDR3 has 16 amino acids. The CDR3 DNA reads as TGTGCCAGCAGCCAAAAGGAAGCGGGACGATCCGGGGAGCTGTTTTTT. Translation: CASSQKEAGRSGELFF.

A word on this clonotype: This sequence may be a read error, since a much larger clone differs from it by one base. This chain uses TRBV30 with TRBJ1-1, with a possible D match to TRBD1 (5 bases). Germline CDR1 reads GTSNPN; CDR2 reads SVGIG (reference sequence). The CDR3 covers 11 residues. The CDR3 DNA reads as TGTGTCTGGACCGGGACTGGGAAAGCTTTCTTT. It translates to CVWTGTGKAFF.

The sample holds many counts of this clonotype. CDR3 residues: CASSQQALRLAGEGTQYF. The CDR3 nucleotides read TGCGCCAGCAGCCAACAGGCCCTAAGACTAGCGGGGGAAGGGACGCAGTATTTT. This rearrangement joins TRBV4-1 to TRBJ2-3; 12 nucleotides align to TRBD2. This CDR3 comprises 18 residues. The germline V gene encodes CDR1 MGHRA and CDR2 YSYEKL. V lost 2 bases to trimming and J lost 9 bases; unmatched junction nucleotides: 15.

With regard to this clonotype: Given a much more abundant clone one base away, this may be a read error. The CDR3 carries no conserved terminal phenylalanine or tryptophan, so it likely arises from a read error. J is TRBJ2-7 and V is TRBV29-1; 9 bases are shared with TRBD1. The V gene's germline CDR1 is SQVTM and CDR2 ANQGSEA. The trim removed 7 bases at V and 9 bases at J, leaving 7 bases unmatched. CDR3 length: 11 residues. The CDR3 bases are TGCAGCGCCTGGACAGGGGAAGGGCAGTACATC. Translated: CSAWTGEGQYI.

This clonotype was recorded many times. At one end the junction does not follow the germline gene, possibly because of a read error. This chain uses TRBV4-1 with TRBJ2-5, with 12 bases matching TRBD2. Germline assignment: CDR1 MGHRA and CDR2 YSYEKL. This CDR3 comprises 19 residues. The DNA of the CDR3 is TGCGCCCGCAGCCAGGATCGACTAGCGGGAGATACGAGCCAAGAGACCCAGTACTTC. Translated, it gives CARSQDRLAGDTSQETQYF.

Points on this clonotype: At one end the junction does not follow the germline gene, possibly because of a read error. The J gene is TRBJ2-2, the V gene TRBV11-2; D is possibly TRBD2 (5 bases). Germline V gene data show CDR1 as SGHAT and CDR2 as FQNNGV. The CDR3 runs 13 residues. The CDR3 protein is CASGFENTGELFF. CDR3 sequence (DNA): TGTGCCAGCGGCTTCGAGAACACCGGGGAACTGTTTTTT. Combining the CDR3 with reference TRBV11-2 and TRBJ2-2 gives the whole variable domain EAGVAQSPRYKIIEKRQSVAFWCNPISGHATLYWYQQILGQGPKLLIQFQNNGVVDDSQLPKDRFSAERLKGVDSTLKIQPAKLEDSAVYLCASGFENTGELFFGEGSRLTVL.

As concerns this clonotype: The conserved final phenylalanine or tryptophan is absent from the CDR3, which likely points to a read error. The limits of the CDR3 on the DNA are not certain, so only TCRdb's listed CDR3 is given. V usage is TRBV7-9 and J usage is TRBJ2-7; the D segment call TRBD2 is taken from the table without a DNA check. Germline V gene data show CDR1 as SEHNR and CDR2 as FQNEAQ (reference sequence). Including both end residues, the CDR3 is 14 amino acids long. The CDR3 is CANSLDWAGGEQYL.

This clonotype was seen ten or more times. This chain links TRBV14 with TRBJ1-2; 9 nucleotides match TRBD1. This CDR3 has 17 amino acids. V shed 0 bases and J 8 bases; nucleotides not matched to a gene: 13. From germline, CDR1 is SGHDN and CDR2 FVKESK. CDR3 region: CASSQDRGQGIFRGYTF. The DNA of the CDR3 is TGTGCCAGCAGCCAAGATCGCGGACAGGGGATTTTTAGGGGCTACACCTTC.